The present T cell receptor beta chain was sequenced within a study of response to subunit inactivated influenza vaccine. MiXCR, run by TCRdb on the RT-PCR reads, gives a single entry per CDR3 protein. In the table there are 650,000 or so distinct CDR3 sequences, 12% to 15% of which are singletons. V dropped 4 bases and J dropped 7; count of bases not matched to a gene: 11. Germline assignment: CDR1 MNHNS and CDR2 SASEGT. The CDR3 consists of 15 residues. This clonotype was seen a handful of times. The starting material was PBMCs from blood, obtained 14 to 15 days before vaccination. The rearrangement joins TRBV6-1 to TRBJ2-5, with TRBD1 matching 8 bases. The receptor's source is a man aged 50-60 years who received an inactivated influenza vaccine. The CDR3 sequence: CASSGGTGGWVTQYF. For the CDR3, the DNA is TGTGCCAGCAGTGGAGGGACAGGTGGCTGGGTGACCCAGTACTTC.